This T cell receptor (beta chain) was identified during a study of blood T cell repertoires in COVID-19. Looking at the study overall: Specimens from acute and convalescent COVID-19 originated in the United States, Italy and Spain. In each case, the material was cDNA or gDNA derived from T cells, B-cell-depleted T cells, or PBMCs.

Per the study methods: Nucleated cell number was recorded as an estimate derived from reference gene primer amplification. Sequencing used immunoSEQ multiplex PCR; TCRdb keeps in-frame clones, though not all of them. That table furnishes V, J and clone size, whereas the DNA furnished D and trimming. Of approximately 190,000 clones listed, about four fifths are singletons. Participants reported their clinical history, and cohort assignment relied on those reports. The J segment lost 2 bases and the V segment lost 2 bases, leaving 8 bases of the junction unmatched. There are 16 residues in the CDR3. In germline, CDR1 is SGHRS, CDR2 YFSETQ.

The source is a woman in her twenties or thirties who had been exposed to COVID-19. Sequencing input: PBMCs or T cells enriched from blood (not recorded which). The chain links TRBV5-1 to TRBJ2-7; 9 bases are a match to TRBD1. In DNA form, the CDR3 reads TGCGCCAGCAGCTTAGGTCCGGGACAGGGAACCTACGAGCAGTACTTC. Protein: CASSLGPGQGTYEQYF. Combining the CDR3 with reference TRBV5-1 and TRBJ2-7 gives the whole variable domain KAGVTQTPRYLIKTRGQQVTLSCSPISGHRSVSWYQQTPGQGLQFLFEYFSETQRNKGNFPGRFSGRQFSNSRSEMNVSTLELGDSALYLCASSLGPGQGTYEQYFGPGTRLTVT.